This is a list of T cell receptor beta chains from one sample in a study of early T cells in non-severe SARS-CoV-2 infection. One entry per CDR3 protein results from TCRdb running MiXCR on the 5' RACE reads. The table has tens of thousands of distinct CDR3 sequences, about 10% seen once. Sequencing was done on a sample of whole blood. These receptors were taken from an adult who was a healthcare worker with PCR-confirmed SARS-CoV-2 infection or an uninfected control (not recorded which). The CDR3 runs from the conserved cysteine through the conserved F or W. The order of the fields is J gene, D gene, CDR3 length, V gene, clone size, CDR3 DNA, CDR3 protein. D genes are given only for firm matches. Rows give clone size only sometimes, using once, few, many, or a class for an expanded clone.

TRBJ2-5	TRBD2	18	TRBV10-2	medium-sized	TGCGCCAGCAAAGGATCGGGACTAGATATCGATCGGCAAGAGACCCAGTACTTC	CASKGSGLDIDRQETQYF
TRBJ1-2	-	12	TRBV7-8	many	TGTGCCAGCAGCCCAGGGATTTTCGGCTACACCTTC	CASSPGIFGYTF
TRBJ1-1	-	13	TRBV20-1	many	TGCAGCCCAAAGAACAGACCCGGGGCTGAAGCTTTCTTT	CSPKNRPGAEAFF
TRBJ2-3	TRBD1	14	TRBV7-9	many	TGTGCCAGCAGCTATGGACAGGGATCAGATACGCAGTATTTT	CASSYGQGSDTQYF
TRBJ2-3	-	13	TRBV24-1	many	TGTGCCACCAGTGATTTGGGCGGAGATACGCAGTATTTT	CATSDLGGDTQYF
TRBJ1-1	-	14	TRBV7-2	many	TGTGCCAGCAGCTTATGGGGGATGGGCACTGAAGCTTTCTTT	CASSLWGMGTEAFF
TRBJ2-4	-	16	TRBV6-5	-	TGTGCCAGCAGTTACTCGGGGCAGGAAACCAAAAACATTCAGTACTTC	CASSYSGQETKNIQYF
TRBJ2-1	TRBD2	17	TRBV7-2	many	TGTGCCAGCAGCTTAGACGTTGAGCGGGGTTCCGAAGGTGAGCAGTTCTTC	CASSLDVERGSEGEQFF
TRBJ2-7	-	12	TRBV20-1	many	TGCAGTGCTAGGCGGACTACCTACGAGCAGTACTTC	CSARRTTYEQYF
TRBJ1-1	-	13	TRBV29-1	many	TGCAGCGTTGAGGAACACCTGAACACTGAAGCTTTCTTT	CSVEEHLNTEAFF
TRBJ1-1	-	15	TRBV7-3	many	TGTGCCAGCAGCTTAAATCCGGACTTGAACACTGAAGCTTTCTTT	CASSLNPDLNTEAFF
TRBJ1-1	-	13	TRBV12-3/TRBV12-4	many	TGTGCCAGCAGCCCCCTCGGGGGCGCTGAAGCTTTCTTT	CASSPLGGAEAFF
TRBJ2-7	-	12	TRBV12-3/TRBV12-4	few	TGTGCCAGCACCAAGGGGGTTGGCGAGCAGTACTTC	CASTKGVGEQYF
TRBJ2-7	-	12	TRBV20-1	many	TGCAGTGCTCATAGAGCCGGCCACGAGCAGTACTTC	CSAHRAGHEQYF
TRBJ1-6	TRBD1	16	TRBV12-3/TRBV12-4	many	TGTGCCAGCAGTCCATGGACAGGGGGCTATAATTCACCCCTCCACTTT	CASSPWTGGYNSPLHF
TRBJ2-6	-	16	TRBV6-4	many	TGTGCCAGCAGTGACTCGTCCCCTACTGGGGCCAACGTCCTGACTTTC	CASSDSSPTGANVLTF
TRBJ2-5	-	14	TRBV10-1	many	TGCGCCAGCAGTGACGGACAGAACCAAGAGACCCAGTACTTC	CASSDGQNQETQYF
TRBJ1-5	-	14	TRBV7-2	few	TGTGCCAGCAGCTTAATGGGGATGGGTCAGCCCCAGCATTTT	CASSLMGMGQPQHF
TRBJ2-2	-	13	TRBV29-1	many	TGCAGCGTCAGGGGAACGTGGTCCGGGGAGCTGTTTTTT	CSVRGTWSGELFF
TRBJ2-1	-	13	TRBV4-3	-	TGCGCCAGCAGCCAAGAGGGCGGCAATGAGCAGTTCTTC	CASSQEGGNEQFF
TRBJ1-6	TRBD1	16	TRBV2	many	TGTGCCAGCCAAATAGATCCGGGACAGGGGGATTCACCCCTCCACTTT	CASQIDPGQGDSPLHF
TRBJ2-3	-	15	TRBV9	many	TGTGCCAGCAGCGCTCTGGTTAGGGGGTCAGATACGCAGTATTTT	CASSALVRGSDTQYF
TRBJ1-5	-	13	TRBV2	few	TGTGCCAGCACCATATATCTAGATCAGCCCCAGCATTTT	CASTIYLDQPQHF
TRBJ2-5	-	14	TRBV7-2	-	TGTGCCAGCAGCTTATGGGGCGGGGTCAAGACCCAGTACTTC	CASSLWGGVKTQYF
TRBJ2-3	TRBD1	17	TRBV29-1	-	TGCAGCGGGCACCGGGACAGGGGGCGTGGAGGCACAGATACGCAGTATTTT	CSGHRDRGRGGTDTQYF
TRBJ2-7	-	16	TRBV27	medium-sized	TGTGCCAGCAGTACCGAAACGACAGGCCCGGTGGACGAGCAGTACTTC	CASSTETTGPVDEQYF
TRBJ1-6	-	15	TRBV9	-	TGTGCCAGCAGCGTCGGGGTTGGGTACAATTCACCCCTCCACTTT	CASSVGVGYNSPLHF
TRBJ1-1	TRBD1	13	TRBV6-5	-	TGTGCCAGCGGGGGACAGGGGAACACTGAAGCTTTCTTT	CASGGQGNTEAFF
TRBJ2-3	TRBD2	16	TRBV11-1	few	TGTGCCAGCAGTACCGGGACTAGCGGTAGCACAGATACGCAGTATTTT	CASSTGTSGSTDTQYF
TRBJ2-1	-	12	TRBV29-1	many	TGCAGCGTTGAAGATGCGGTGACTGAGCAGTTCTTC	CSVEDAVTEQFF
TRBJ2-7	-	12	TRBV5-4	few	TGTGCCAGCAGCTTGTACACGTACGAGCAGTACTTC	CASSLYTYEQYF
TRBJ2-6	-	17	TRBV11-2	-	TGTGCCAGCAGCTTAGATGGCAGGGCCTCTGGGGCCAACGTCCTGACTTTC	CASSLDGRASGANVLTF
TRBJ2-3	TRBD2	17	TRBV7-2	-	TGTGCCAGCAGCTTAGTGCGCGGGGGGACTAGCACAGATACGCAGTATTTT	CASSLVRGGTSTDTQYF
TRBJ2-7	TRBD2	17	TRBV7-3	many	TGTGCCAGCAGCTTAACCCCCGGACTAGCGGGGGCGGACGAGCAGTACTTC	CASSLTPGLAGADEQYF
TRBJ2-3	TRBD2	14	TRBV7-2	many	TGTGCCAGCAGCCCGGGACTATTGACAGATACGCAGTATTTT	CASSPGLLTDTQYF
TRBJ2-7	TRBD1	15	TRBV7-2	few	TGTGCCAGCAGCTCTCAATCACAGGGGGCGCACGAGCAGTACTTC	CASSSQSQGAHEQYF
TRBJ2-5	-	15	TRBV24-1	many	TGTGCCACCAGTGATTCGCGGGACCAACGGGAGACCCAGTACTTC	CATSDSRDQRETQYF
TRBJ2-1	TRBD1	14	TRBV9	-	TGTGCCAGCAGCGTCTCCAGGGGGCGGAATGAGCAGTTCTTC	CASSVSRGRNEQFF
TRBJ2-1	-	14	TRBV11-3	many	TGTGCCAGCAGCTTAGGGCAGGAACCCGCCGAGCAGTTCTTC	CASSLGQEPAEQFF
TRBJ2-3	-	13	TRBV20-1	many	TGCAGTGCCCGAGGCGGACTGGAAGATACGCAGTATTTT	CSARGGLEDTQYF
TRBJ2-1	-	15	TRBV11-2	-	TGTGCCAGCAGCTCACAGATCCAAATCTACAATGAGCAGTTCTTC	CASSSQIQIYNEQFF
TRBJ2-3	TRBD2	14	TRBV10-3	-	TGTGCCACGACCGCCGGGAGGAAGTTCGATACGCAGTATTTT	CATTAGRKFDTQYF
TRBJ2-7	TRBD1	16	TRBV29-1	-	TGCAGCGCTTCGAATACCGGGACAGGGTCGGGGCTCGAGCAGTACTTC	CSASNTGTGSGLEQYF
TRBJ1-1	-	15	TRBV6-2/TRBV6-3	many	TGTGCCAGCATCAGAGGCGACATGGGGGGGACTGAAGCTTTCTTT	CASIRGDMGGTEAFF
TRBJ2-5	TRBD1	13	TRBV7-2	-	TGTGCCAGCAGCTTAGGAGGGCAGGGGGCCCAGTACTTC	CASSLGGQGAQYF
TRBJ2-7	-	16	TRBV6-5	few	TGTGCCAGCAGTTACACCCCCGGATCTCCGGCCTACGAGCAGTACTTC	CASSYTPGSPAYEQYF
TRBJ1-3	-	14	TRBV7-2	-	TGTGCCAGCAGCTCCCACGCGGGCGGAAACACCATATATTTT	CASSSHAGGNTIYF
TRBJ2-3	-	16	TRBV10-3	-	TGTGCCATCAGTGGGGCCACTAGCTGGGACACAGATACGCAGTATTTT	CAISGATSWDTDTQYF
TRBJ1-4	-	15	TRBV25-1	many	TGTGCCAGCAGTGACTCAGGACGGATTAATGAAAAACTGTTTTTT	CASSDSGRINEKLFF
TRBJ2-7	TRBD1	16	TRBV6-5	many	TGTGCCAGCACCTACTGGTCTGGCCAGGGGGCCTACGAGCAGTACTTC	CASTYWSGQGAYEQYF
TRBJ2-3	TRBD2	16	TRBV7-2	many	TGTGCCAGCAGCCAAGGACTAGCGGGGGGGATGGATACGCAGTATTTT	CASSQGLAGGMDTQYF
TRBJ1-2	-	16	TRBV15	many	TGTGCCACCAGCAGAGATCGTGGCACAGGGTTTAATGGCTACACCTTC	CATSRDRGTGFNGYTF
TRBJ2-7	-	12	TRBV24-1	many	TGTGCCACCAGTGATATCCACTACGAGCAGTACTTC	CATSDIHYEQYF
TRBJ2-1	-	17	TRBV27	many	TGTGCCAGCAGTCTAGGACCCGACAGGAGCACGAAGAATGAGCAGTTCTTC	CASSLGPDRSTKNEQFF
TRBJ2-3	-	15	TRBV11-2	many	TGTGCCAGCAGCTTAGATGTGGCAGTCACAGATACGCAGTATTTT	CASSLDVAVTDTQYF
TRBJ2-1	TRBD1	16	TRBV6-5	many	TGTGCCAGCAGCCGACAGGGCCTAAGCTCCTACAATGAGCAGTTCTTC	CASSRQGLSSYNEQFF
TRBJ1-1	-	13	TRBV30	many	TGTGCCTGGAGGCCGAGCGGGGCGGCTGAAGCTTTCTTT	CAWRPSGAAEAFF
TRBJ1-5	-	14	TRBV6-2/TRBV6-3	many	TGTGCCAGCAGTTACCCGAGAATAAGTCAGCCCCAGCATTTT	CASSYPRISQPQHF
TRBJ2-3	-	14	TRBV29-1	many	TGCACCCATACCGGGGGTGGAACTGGGGATACGCAGTATTTT	CTHTGGGTGDTQYF
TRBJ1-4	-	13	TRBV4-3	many	TGCGCCAGCAGCCAAGTTCGCGGGGTACAACTGTTTTTT	CASSQVRGVQLFF